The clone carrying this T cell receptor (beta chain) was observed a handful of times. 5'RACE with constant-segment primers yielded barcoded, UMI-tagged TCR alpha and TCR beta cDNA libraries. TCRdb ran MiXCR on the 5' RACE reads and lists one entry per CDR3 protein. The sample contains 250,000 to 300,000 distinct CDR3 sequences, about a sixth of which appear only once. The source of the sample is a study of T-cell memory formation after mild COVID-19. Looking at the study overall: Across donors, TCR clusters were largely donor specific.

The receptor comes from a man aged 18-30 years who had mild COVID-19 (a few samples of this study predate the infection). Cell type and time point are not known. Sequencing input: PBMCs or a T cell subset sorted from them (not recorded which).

The CDR3 loop reads CASSYDRVMEQFF. CDR3 bases: TGTGCCAGCAGTTACGACCGGGTCATGGAGCAGTTCTTC. The chain has TRBV6-5 and TRBJ2-1; no clear D. Trimming removed 2 bases at V and 10 bases at J, with 12 bases between. This CDR3 contains 13 residues. The germline CDR1 and CDR2 sequences are MNHEY and SVGAGI.